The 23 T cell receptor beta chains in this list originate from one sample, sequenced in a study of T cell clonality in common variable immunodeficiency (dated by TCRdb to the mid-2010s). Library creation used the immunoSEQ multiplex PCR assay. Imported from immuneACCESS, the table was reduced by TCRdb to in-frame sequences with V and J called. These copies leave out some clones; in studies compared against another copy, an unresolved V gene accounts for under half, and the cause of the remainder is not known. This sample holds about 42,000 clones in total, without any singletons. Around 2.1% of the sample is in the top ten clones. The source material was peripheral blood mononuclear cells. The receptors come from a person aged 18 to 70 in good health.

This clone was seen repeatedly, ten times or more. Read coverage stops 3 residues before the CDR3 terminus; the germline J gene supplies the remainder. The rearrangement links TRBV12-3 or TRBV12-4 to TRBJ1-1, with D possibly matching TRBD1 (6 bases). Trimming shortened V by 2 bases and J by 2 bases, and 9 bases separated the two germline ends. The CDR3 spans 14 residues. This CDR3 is CASSLTGLNTEAFF. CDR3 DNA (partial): TGTGCCAGCAGTTTAACAGGGCTTAACACTGAA.

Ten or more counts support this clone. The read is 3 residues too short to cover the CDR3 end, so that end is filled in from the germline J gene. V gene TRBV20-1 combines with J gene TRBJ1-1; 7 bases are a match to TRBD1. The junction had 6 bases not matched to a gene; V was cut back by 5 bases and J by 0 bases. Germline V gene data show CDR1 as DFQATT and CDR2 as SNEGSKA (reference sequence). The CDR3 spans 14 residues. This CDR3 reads CSAGQAFMNTEAFF. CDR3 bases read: TGCAGTGCTGGACAGGCTTTTATGAACACTGAA.

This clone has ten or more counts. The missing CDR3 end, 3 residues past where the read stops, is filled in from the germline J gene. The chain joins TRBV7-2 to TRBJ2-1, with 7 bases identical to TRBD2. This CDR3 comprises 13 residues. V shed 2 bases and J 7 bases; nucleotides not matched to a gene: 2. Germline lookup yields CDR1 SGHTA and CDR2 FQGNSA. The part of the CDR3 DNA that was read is TGTGCCAGCAGCTTATGGGGGGGGAATGAG. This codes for CASSLWGGNE. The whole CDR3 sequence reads CASSLWGGNEQFF.

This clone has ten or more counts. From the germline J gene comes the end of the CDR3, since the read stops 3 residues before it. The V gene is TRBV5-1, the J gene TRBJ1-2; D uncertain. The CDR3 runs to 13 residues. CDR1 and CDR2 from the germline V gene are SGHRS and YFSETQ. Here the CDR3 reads CASSLVATGGYTF. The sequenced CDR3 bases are TGCGCCAGCAGCTTGGTAGCCACCGGGGGC.

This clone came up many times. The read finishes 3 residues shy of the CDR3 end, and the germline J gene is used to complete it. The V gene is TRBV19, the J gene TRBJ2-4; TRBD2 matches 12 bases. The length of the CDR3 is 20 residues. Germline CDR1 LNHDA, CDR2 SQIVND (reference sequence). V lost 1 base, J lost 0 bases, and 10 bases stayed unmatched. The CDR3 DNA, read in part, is TGTGCCAGTAGTATAGCCGGAACTAGCGGGGGGCACATAGCCAAAAACATT. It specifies CASSIAGTSGGHIAKNI. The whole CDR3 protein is CASSIAGTSGGHIAKNIQYF.

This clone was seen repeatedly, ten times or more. The DNA read from the CDR3 is TGTGCCAGCTCACCACTTGGACAGGGAGAGAACTATGGC. This translates into CASSPLGQGENYG. The entire CDR3 protein reads CASSPLGQGENYGYTF. V usage is TRBV18 and J usage is TRBJ1-2, with 8 bases aligning to TRBD1. Sequencing ends 3 residues short of the CDR3 end; the germline J gene provides the rest. This CDR3 is built from 16 residues. The germline V gene encodes CDR1 KGHSH and CDR2 LQKENI. V was clipped by 1 base and J by 2 bases; unmatched bases: 6.

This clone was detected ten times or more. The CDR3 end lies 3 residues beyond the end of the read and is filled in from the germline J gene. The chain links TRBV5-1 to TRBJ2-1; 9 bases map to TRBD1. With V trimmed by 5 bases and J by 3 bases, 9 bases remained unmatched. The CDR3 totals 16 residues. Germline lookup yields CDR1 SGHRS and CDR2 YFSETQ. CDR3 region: CASRAPGTGFYNEQFF. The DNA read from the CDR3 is TGCGCCAGCAGGGCTCCCGGGACAGGGTTCTACAATGAG.

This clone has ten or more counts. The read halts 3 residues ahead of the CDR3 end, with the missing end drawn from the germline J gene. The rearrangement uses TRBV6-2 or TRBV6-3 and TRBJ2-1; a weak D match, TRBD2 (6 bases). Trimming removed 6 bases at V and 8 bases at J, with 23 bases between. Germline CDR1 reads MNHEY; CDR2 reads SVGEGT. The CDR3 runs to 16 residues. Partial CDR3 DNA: TGTGCCAGCAGCTTCCTAACTAGCCCCGTCCAGGATGAG. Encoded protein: CASSFLTSPVQDE. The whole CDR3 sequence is CASSFLTSPVQDEQFF.

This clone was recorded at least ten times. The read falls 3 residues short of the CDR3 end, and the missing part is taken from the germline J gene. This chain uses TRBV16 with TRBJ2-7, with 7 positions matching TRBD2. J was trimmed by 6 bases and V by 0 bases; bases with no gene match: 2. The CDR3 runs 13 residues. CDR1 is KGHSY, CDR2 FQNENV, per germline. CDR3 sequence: CASSQSSGGEQYF. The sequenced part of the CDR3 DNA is TGTGCCAGCAGCCAATCATCGGGGGGCGAG.

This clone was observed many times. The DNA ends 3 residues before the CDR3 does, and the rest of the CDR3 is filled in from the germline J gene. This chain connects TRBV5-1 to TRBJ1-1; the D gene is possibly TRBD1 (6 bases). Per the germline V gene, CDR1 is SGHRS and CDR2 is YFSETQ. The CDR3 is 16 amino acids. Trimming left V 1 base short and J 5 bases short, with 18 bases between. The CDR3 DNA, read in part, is TGCGCCAGCAGCTTGAGGGCCGGGGGGGGGCGAACTGAA. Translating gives CASSLRAGGGRTE. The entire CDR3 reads CASSLRAGGGRTEAFF.

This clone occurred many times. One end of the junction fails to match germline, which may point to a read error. The sequenced CDR3 bases are TGCGCCAGCAGCCTCCTAGCGGGGGGGTCAGATACG. This codes for CASSLLAGGSDT. The complete CDR3 reads CASSLLAGGSDTQYF. This chain connects TRBV4-2 to TRBJ2-3; 12 bases are shared with TRBD2. The CDR3 end lies 3 residues beyond the end of the read and is filled in from the germline J gene. This CDR3 contains 15 residues. The germline CDR1 and CDR2 sequences are LGHNA and YNFKEQ.

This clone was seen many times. This CDR3 reads CASSPRPGTSNTEAFF. The CDR3 bases that were read are TGTGCCAGCTCACCCCGTCCCGGGACATCCAACACTGAA. The chain uses TRBV18 and TRBJ1-1, with a weak D call TRBD1 (6 bases). Sequencing ends 3 residues short of the CDR3 end; the germline J gene provides the rest. The germline V gene encodes CDR1 KGHSH and CDR2 LQKENI. V lost 3 bases and J 2 bases, leaving 16 bases between the germline ends. The CDR3 totals 16 residues. Filled out from reference TRBV18 and TRBJ1-1, the complete variable domain reads NAGVMQNPRHLVRRRGQEARLRCSPMKGHSHVYWYRQLPEEGLKFMVYLQKENIIDESGMPKERFSAEFPKEGPSILRIQQVVRGDSAAYFCASSPRPGTSNTEAFFGQGTRLTVV.

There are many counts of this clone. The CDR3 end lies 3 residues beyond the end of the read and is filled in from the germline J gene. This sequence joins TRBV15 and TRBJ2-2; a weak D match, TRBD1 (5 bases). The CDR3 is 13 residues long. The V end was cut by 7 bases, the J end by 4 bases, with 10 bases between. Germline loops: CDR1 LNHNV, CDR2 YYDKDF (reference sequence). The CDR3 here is CATTRGATGELFF. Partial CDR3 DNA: TGTGCCACCACTCGTGGGGCCACCGGGGAG.

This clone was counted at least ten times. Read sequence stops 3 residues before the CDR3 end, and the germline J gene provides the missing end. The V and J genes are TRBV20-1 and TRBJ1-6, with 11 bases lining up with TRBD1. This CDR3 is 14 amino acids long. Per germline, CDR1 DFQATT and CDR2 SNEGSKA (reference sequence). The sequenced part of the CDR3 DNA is TGCAGTGCTAGGGGGGACAGGGGGTTGAGGCCC. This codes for CSARGDRGLRP. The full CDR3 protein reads CSARGDRGLRPLHF.

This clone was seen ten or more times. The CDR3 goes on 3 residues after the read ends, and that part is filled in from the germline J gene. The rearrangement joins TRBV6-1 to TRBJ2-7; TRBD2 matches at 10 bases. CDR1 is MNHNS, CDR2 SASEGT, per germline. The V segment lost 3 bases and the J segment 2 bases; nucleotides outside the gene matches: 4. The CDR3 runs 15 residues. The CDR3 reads CASSERSGRAYEQYF. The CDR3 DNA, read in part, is TGTGCCAGCAGTGAGAGAAGCGGGAGGGCCTACGAG.

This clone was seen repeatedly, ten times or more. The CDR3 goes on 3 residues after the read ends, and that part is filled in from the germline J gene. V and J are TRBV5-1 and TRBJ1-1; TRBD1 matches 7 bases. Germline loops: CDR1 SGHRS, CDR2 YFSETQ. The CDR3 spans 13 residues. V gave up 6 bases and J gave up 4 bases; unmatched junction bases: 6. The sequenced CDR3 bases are TGCGCCAGCAAAGGGGGCGCGGGCACTGAA. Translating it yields CASKGGAGTE. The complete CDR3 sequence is CASKGGAGTEAFF.

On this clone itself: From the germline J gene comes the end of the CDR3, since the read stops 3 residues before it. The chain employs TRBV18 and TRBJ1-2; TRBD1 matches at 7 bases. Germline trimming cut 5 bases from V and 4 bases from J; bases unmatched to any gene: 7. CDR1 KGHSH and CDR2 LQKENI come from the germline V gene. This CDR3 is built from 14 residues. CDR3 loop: CASSSKPGGYGYTF. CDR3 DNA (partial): TGTGCCAGCTCATCAAAACCAGGGGGCTATGGC. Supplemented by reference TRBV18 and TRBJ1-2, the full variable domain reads NAGVMQNPRHLVRRRGQEARLRCSPMKGHSHVYWYRQLPEEGLKFMVYLQKENIIDESGMPKERFSAEFPKEGPSILRIQQVVRGDSAAYFCASSSKPGGYGYTFGSGTRLTVV.

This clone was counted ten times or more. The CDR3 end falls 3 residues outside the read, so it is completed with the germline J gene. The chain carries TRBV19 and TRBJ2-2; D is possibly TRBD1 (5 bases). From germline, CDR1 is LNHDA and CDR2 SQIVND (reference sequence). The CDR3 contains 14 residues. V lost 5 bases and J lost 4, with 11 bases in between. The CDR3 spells CASSLGHLTGELFF. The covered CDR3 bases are TGTGCCAGTAGTTTGGGGCATCTCACCGGGGAG. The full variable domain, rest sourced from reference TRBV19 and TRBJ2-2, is DGGITQSPKYLFRKEGQNVTLSCEQNLNHDAMYWYRQDPGQGLRLIYYSQIVNDFQKGDIAEGYSVSREKKESFPLTVTSAQKNPTAFYLCASSLGHLTGELFFGEGSRLTVL.

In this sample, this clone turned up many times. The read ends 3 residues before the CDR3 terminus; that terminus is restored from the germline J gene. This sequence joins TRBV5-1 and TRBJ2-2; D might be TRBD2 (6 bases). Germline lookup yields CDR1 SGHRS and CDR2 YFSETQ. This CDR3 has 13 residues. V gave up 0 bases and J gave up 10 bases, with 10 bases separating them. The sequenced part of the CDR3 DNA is TGCGCCAGCAGCTTGGGTGGGACTCCGGAG. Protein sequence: CASSLGGTPE. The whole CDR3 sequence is CASSLGGTPELFF.

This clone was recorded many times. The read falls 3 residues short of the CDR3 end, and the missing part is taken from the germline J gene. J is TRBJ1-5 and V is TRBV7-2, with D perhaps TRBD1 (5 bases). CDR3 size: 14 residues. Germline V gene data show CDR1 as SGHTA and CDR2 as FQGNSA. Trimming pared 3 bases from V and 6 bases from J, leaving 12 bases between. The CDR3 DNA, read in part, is TGTGCCAGCAGCTTGGCCGGGGGAGGTCAGCCC. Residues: CASSLAGGGQP. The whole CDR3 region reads CASSLAGGGQPQHF. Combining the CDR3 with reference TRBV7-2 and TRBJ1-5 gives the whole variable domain GAGVSQSPSNKVTEKGKDVELRCDPISGHTALYWYRQSLGQGLEFLIYFQGNSAPDKSGLPSDRFSAERTGGSVSTLTIQRTQQEDSAVYLCASSLAGGGQPQHFGDGTRLSIL.

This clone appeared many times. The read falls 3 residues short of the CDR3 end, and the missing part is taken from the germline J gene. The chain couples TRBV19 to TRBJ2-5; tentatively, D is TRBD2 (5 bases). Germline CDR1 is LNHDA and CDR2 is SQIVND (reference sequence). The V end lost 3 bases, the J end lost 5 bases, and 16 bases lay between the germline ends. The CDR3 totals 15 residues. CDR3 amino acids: CASSITASTLETQYF. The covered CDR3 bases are TGTGCCAGTAGTATTACGGCTAGCACACTGGAGACC.

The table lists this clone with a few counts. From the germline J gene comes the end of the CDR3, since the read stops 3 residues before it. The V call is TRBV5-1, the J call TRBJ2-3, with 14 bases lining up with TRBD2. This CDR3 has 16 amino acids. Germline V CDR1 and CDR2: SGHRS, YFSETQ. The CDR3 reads CASSLGGTSGSETQYF. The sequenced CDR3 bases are TGCGCCAGCAGCTTGGGTGGGACTAGCGGGAGTGAGACG.

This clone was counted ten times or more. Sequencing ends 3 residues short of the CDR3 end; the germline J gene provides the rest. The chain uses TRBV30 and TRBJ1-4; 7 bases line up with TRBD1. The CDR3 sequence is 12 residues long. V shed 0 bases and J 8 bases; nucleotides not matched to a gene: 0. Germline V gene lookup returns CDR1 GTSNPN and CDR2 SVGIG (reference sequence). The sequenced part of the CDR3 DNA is TGTGCCTGGAGTGTAGGGGGCGAAAAA. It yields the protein CAWSVGGEK. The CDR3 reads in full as CAWSVGGEKLFF.